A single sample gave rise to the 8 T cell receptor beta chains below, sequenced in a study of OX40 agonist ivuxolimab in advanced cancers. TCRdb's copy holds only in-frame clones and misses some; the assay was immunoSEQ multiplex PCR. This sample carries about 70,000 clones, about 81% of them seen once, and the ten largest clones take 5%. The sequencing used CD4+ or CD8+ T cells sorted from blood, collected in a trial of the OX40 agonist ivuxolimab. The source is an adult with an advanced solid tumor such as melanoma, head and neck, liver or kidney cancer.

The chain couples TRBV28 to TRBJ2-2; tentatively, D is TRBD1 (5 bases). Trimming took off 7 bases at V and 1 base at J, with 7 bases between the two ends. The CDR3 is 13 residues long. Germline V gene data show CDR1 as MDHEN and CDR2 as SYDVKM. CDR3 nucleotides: TGTGCCAGCACCGGACAGAACACCGGGGAGCTGTTTTTT. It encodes CASTGQNTGELFF.

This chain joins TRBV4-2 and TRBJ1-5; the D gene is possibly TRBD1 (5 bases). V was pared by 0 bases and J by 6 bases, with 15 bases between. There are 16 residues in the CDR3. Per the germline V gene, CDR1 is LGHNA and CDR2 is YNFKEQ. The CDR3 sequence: CASSQEGQGGGQPQHF. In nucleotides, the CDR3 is TGTGCCAGCAGCCAAGAGGGGCAGGGTGGGGGTCAGCCCCAGCATTTT.

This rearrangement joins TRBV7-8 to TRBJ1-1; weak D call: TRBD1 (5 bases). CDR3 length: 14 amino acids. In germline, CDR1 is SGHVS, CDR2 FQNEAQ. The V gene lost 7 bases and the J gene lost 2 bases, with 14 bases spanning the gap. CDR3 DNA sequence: TGTGCCAGCAACATCAGGGAATCAAACACTGAAGCTTTCTTT. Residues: CASNIRESNTEAFF.

The CDR3: CAISESELSNQPQHF. CDR3 coding DNA: TGTGCCATCAGTGAGTCAGAACTTAGCAATCAGCCCCAGCATTTT. The chain has TRBV10-3 and TRBJ1-5, with D unclear. From germline, CDR1 is ENHRY and CDR2 SYGVKD. This CDR3 is 15 amino acids long. V shed 0 bases and J shed 0 bases, with 6 bases lying between them.

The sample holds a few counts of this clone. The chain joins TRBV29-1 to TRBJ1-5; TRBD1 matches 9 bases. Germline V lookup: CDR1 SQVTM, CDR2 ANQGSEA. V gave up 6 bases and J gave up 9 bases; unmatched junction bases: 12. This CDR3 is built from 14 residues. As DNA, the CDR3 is TGCAGCGTGGGACAGGGCAACGGATTCGGGCCCCAGCATTTT. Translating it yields CSVGQGNGFGPQHF.

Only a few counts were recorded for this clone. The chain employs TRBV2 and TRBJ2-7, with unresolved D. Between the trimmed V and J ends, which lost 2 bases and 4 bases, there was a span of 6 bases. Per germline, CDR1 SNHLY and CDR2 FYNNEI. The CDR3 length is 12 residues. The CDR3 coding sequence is TGTGCCAGCAGTGAATTCGATTACGAGCAGTACTTC. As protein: CASSEFDYEQYF.

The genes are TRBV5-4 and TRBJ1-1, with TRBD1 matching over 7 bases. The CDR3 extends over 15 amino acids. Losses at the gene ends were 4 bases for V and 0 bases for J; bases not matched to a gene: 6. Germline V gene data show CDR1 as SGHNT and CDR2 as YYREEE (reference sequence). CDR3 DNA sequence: TGTGCCAGCAGCGACGGGGACAGACTGAACACTGAAGCTTTCTTT. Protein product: CASSDGDRLNTEAFF.

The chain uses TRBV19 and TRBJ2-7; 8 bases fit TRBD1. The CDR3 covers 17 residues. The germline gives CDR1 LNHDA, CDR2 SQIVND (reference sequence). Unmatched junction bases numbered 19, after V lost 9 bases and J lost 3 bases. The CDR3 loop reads CASTPGQGRGLDYEQYF. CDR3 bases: TGTGCCAGCACGCCCGGACAGGGCCGGGGCTTGGACTACGAGCAGTACTTC.